This T cell receptor (beta chain) was captured in a study of cytomegalovirus exposure and HLA in healthy donors. Primers: 60 Vbeta forward and 13 Jbeta reverse. Under the authors' procedure: Per a later analysis, the number of unique TCR beta chains was some 82 million, of which about 10 million were shared. Assay used: immunoSEQ multiplex PCR; TCRdb lists only in-frame clones, some missing. V and J calls and clone size come straight from that table; D and trimming were deduced from the DNA. Seen here are approximately 90,000 clones, about 80% observed once, and the top ten hold around 3.6%. The specimen sequenced was PBMCs. This sequence was found in a man aged 35 to 55 in good health and CMV-seronegative.

CDR3 sequence reads: CASRGRDSSTDTQYF. CDR3 DNA: TGTGCCAGCAGGGGCCGGGACAGCAGCACAGATACGCAGTATTTT. V and J are TRBV6-1 and TRBJ2-3, with TRBD1 matching 7 bases. CDR1 and CDR2 from the germline V gene are MNHNS and SASEGT. The length of the CDR3 is 15 residues. V was pared by 6 bases and J by 0 bases, with 6 bases of the junction left unmatched.